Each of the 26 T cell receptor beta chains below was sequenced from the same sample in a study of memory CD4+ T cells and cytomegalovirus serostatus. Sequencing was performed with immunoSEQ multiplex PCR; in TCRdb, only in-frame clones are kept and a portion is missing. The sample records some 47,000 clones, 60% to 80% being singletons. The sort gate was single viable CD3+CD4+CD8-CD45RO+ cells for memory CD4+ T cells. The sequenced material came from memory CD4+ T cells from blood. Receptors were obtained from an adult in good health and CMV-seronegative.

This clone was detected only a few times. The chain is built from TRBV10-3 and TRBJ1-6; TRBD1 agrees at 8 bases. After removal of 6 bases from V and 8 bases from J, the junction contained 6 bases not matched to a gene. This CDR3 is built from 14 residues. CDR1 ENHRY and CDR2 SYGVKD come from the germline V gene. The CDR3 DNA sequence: TGTGCCATCAGGGACAGGGAGGGGGATTCACCCCTCCACTTT. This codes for CAIRDREGDSPLHF.

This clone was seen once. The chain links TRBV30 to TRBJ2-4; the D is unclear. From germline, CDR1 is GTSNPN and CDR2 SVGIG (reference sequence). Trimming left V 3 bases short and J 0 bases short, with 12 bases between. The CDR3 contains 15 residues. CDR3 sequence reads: CAWRSSGLAKNIQYF. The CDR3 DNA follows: TGTGCCTGGAGGAGTAGTGGGCTAGCCAAAAACATTCAGTACTTC.

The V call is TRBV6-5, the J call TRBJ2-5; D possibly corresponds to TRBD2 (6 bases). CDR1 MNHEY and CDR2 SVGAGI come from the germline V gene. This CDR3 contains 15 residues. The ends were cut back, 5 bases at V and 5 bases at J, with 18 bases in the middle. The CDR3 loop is CASSGVGGFVETQYF. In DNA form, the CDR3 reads TGTGCCAGCAGTGGCGTCGGGGGTTTCGTGGAGACCCAGTACTTC.

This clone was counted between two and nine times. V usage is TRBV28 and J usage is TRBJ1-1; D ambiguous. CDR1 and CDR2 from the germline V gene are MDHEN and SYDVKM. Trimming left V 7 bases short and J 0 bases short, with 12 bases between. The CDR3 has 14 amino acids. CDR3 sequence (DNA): TGTGCCAGCACCTTGGTATCTGTGAACACTGAAGCTTTCTTT. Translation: CASTLVSVNTEAFF.

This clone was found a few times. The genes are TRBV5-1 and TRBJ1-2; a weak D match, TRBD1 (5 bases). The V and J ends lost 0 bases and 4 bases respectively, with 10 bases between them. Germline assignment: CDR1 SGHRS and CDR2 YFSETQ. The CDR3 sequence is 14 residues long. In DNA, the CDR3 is TGCGCCAGCAGCTTGGGGGACGGACGCTATGGCTACACCTTC. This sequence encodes CASSLGDGRYGYTF.

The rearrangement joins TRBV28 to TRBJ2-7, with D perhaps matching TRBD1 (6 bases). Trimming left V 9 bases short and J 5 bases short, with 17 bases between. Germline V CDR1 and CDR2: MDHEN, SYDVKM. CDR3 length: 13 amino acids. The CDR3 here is CASLDSLTHEQYF. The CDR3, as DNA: TGTGCCAGTTTGGACAGCCTGACCCACGAGCAGTACTTC.

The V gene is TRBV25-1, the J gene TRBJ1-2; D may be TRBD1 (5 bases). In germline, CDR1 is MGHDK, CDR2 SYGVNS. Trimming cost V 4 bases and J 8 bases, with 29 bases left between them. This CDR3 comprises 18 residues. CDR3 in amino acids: CASSVRRGRGRLGEGYTF. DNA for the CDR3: TGTGCCAGCAGTGTAAGGAGAGGGAGGGGCCGCCTGGGTGAGGGCTACACCTTC.

The DNA for the CDR3 is TGTGCCAGCAGCTCGGGACAGGGGTTCGGGGAGCTGTTTTTT. As protein: CASSSGQGFGELFF. The gene calls are TRBV9 and TRBJ2-2; 10 nucleotides line up with TRBD1. The junction had 4 bases not matched to a gene; V was cut back by 4 bases and J by 7 bases. There are 14 residues in the CDR3. Germline CDR1 is SGDLS and CDR2 is YYNGEE.

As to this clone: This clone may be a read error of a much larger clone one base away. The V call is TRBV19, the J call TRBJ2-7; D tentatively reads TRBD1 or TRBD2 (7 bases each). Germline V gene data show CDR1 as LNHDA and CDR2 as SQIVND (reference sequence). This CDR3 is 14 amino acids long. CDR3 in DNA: TGTGCCAGTGCCGGGGGGACAGCTCCCTACAAGCAGTACTTC. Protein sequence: CASAGGTAPYKQYF.

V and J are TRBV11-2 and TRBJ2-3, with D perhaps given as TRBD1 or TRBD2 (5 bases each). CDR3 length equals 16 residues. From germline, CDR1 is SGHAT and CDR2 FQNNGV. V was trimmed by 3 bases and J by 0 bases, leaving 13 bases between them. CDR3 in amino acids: CASSFSGRTSTDTQYF. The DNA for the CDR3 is TGTGCCAGCAGCTTCTCAGGGCGGACTAGCACAGATACGCAGTATTTT.

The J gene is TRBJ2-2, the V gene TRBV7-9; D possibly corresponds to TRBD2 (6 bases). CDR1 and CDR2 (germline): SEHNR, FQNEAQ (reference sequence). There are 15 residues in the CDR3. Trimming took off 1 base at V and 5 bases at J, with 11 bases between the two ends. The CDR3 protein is CASSLDGSSTGELFF. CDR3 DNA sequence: TGTGCCAGCAGCTTAGACGGGAGTTCGACCGGGGAGCTGTTTTTT.

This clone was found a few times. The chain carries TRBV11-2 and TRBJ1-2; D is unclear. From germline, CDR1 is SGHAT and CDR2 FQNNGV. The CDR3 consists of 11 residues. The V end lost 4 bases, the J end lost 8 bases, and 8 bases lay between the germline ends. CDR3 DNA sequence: TGTGCCAGCAGCTACTTACGGGGCTACACCTTC. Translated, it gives CASSYLRGYTF.

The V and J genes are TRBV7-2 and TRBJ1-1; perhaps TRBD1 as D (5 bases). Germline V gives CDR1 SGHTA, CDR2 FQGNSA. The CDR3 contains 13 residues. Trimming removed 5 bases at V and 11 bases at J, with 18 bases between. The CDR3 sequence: CASSPLRQFWAFF. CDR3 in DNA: TGTGCCAGCAGCCCCCTGCGACAGTTCTGGGCTTTCTTT.

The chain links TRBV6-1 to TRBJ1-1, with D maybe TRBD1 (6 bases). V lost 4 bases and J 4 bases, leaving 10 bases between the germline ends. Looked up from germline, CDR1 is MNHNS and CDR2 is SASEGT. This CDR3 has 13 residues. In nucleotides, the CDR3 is TGTGCCAGCAGTGTGGAACAGGGCACTGAAGCTTTCTTT. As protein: CASSVEQGTEAFF.

CDR3 loop: CASSRGTGTYEQYF. The CDR3 nucleotides are TGTGCCAGCAGCCGCGGGACAGGGACCTACGAGCAGTACTTC. The chain combines TRBV6-5 with TRBJ2-7, with 9 bases lining up with TRBD1. The CDR3 runs to 14 residues. The germline gives CDR1 MNHEY, CDR2 SVGAGI. Trimming cost V 6 bases and J 2 bases; bases outside gene matches: 5.

CDR3 amino acids: CASSWGQSTDTQYF. The DNA for the CDR3 is TGTGCCAGCTCATGGGGACAGAGCACAGATACGCAGTATTTT. This chain connects TRBV18 to TRBJ2-3; 7 bases are shared with TRBD1. Germline V CDR1 and CDR2: KGHSH, LQKENI. The ends lost 5 bases at V and 0 bases at J; junction bases unmatched: 2. The CDR3 is 14 amino acids.

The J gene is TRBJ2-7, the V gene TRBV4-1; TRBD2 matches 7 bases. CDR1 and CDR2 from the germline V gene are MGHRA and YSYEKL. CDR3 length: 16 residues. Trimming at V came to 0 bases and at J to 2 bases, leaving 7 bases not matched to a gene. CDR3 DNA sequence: TGCGCCAGCAGCCAAGAGATTAGCGGGTTGACCTACGAGCAGTACTTC. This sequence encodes CASSQEISGLTYEQYF.

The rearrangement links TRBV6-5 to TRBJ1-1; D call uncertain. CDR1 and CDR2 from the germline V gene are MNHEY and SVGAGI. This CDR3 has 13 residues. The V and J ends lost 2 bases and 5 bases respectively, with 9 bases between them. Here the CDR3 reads CASSYPSVTEAFF. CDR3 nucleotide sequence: TGTGCCAGCAGTTACCCATCCGTTACTGAAGCTTTCTTT.

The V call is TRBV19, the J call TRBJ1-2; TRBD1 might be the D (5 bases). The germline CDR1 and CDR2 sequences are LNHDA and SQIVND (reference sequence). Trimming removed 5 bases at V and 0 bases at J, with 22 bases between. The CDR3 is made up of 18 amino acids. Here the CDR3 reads CASSGYVGWGPTNYGYTF. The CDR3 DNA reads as TGTGCCAGTAGTGGTTACGTGGGCTGGGGACCTACTAACTATGGCTACACCTTC.

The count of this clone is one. CDR3 nucleotides: TGTGCCAGCAGGAACCTAGGGGTTTCCCAAGAGACCCAGTACTTC. Its translation: CASRNLGVSQETQYF. The chain uses TRBV5-6 and TRBJ2-5; D is possibly TRBD1 (5 bases). The germline V gene encodes CDR1 SGHDT and CDR2 YYEEEE. This CDR3 contains 15 residues. The V end lost 5 bases, the J end lost 1 base, and 15 bases lay between the germline ends.

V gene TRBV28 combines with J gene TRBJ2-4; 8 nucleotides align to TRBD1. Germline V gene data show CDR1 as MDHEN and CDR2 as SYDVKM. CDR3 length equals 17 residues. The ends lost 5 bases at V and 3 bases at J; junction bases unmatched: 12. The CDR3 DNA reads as TGTGCCAGCAGTCCGAACGGACAGGGTCGGGGCAAAAACATTCAGTACTTC. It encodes CASSPNGQGRGKNIQYF.

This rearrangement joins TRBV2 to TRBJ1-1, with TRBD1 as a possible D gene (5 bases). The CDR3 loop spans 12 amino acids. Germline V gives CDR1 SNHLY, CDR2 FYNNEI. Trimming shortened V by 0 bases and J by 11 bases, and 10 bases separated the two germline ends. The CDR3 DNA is TGTGCCAGCAGTGAAGCGTGGGGGGAGGCTTTCTTT. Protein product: CASSEAWGEAFF. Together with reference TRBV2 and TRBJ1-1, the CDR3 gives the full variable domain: EPEVTQTPSHQVTQMGQEVILRCVPISNHLYFYWYRQILGQKVEFLVSFYNNEISEKSEIFDDQFSVERPDGSNFTLKIRSTKLEDSAMYFCASSEAWGEAFFGQGTRLTVV.

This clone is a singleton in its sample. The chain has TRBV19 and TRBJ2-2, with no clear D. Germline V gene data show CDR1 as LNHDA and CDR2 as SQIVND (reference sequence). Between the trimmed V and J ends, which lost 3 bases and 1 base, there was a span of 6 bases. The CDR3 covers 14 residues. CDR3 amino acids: CASSIEGNTGELFF. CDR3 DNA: TGTGCCAGTAGTATTGAAGGGAACACCGGGGAGCTGTTTTTT.

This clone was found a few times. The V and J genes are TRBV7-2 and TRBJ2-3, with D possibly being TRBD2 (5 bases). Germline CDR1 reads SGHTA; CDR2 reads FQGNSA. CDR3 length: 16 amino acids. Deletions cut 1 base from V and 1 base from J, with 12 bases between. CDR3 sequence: CASSLVAIQGTDTQYF. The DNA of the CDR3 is TGTGCCAGCAGCTTAGTAGCGATCCAGGGCACAGATACGCAGTATTTT.

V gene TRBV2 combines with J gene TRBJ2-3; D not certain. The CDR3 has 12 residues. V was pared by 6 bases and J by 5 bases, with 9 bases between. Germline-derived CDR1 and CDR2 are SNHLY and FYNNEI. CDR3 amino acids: CASSSDRDTQYF. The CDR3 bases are TGTGCCAGCAGCTCGGACCGAGATACGCAGTATTTT.

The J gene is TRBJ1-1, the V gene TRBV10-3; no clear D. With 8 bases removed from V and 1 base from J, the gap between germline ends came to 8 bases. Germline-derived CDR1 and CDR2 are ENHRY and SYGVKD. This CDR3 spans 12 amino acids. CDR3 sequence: CAIRPGNTEAFF. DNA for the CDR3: TGTGCCATCCGTCCGGGGAACACTGAAGCTTTCTTT.